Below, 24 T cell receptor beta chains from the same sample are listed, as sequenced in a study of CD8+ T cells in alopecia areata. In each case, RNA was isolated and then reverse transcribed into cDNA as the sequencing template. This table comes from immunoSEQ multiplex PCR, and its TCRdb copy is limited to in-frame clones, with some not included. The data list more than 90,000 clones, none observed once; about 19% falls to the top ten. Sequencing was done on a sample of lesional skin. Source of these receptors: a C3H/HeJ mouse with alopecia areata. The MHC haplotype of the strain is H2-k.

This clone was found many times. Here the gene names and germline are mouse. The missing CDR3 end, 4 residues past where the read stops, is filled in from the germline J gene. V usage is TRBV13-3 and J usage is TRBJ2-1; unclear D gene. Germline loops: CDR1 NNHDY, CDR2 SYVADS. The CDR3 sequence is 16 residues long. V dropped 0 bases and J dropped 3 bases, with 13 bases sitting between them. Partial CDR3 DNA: TGTGCCAGCAGTGATGCATCAGGAGGCCGCTATGCT. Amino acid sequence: CASSDASGGRYA. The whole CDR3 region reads CASSDASGGRYAEQFF.

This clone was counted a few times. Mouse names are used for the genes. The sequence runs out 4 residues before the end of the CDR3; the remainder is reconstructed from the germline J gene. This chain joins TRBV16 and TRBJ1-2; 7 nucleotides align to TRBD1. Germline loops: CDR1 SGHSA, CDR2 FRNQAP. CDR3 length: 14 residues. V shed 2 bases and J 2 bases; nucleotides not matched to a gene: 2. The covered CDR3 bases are TGTGCAAGCAGCTTAAAGGGGGCGAACTCC. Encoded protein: CASSLKGANS. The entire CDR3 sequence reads CASSLKGANSDYTF.

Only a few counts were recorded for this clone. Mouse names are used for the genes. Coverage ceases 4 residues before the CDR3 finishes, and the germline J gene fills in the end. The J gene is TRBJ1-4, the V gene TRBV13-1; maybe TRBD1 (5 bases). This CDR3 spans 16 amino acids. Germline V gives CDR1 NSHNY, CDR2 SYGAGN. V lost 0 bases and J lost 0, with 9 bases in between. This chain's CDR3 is CASSDGTPISNERLFF. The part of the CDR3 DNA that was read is TGTGCCAGCAGTGATGGGACACCCATTTCCAACGAA.

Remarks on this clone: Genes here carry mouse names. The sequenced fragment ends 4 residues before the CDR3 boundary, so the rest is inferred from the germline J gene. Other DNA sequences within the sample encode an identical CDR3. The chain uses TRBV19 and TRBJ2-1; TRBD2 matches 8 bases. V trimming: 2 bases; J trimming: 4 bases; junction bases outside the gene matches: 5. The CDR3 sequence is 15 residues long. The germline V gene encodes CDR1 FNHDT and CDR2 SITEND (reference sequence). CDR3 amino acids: CASSIRGGGYAEQFF. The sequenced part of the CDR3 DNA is TGTGCCAGCAGTATTAGGGGGGGCGGGTATGCT.

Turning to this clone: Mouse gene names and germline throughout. Partial CDR3 DNA: TGTGCCAGCAGTGATTCGGGGGGGCGCGGCTAT. Amino acids: CASSDSGGRGY. In full, the CDR3 is CASSDSGGRGYEQYF. V gene TRBV13-3 combines with J gene TRBJ2-7; TRBD2 matches at 8 bases. From the germline J gene comes the end of the CDR3, since the read stops 4 residues before it. The CDR3 spans 15 residues. Germline CDR1 is NNHDY and CDR2 is SYVADS. J gave up 3 bases and V 1 base, and 6 bases lay outside the gene matches.

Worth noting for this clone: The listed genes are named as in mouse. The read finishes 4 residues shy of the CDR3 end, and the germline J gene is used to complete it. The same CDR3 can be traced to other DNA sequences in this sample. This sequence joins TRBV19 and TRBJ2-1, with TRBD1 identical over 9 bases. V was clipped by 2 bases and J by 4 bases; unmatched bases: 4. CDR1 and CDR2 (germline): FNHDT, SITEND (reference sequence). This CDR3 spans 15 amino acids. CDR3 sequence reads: CASSITTGGYAEQFF. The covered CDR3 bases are TGTGCCAGCAGTATTACGACAGGGGGATATGCT.

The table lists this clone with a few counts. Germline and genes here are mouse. The CDR3 spells CTCSAEIGVGAEQFF. CDR3 bases read: TGCACCTGCAGTGCAGAGATTGGGGTGGGGGCT. J is TRBJ2-1 and V is TRBV1, with TRBD2 as a possible D gene (5 bases). The sequenced fragment ends 4 residues before the CDR3 boundary, so the rest is inferred from the germline J gene. Germline V gives CDR1 NSQYPW, CDR2 LRSPGD (reference sequence). The CDR3 contains 15 residues.

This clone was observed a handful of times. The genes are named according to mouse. CDR3 amino acids: CASSTADWGEDTQYF. The covered CDR3 bases are TGTGCCAGCAGTACCGCGGACTGGGGGGAAGAC. The chain uses TRBV19 and TRBJ2-5; the match to TRBD2 covers 11 bases. The DNA ends 4 residues before the CDR3 does, and the rest of the CDR3 is filled in from the germline J gene. The CDR3 is made up of 15 amino acids. Germline loops: CDR1 FNHDT, CDR2 SITEND (reference sequence).

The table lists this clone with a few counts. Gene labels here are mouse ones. The CDR3 DNA, read in part, is TGTGCCAGCTCTCTCGGCAGGGCCTAT. Encoded protein: CASSLGRAY. The CDR3 as a whole reads CASSLGRAYEQYF. The chain combines TRBV12-1 with TRBJ2-7; D may be TRBD1 (5 bases). The sequence runs out 4 residues before the end of the CDR3; the remainder is reconstructed from the germline J gene. Between the trimmed V and J ends, which lost 0 bases and 2 bases, there was a span of 7 bases. This CDR3 has 13 amino acids. Germline V gene data show CDR1 as SGHSN and CDR2 as HYEKVE. Complete variable domain (other parts from reference TRBV12-1 and TRBJ2-7): DSGVVQSPRHIIKEKGGRSVLTCIPISGHSNVVWYQQTLGKELKFLIQHYEKVERDKGFLPSRFSVQQFDDYHSEMNMSALELEDSAMYFCASSLGRAYEQYFGPGTRLTVL.

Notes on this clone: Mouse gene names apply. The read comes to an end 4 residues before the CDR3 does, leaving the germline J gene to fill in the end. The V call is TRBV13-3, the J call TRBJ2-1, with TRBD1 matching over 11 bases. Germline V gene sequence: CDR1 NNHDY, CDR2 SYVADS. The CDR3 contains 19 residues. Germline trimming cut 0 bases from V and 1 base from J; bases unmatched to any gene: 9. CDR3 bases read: TGTGCCAGCAGTGATGTGGGAGGCCGGGACAGGGGGAACTATGCT. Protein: CASSDVGGRDRGNYA. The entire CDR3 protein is CASSDVGGRDRGNYAEQFF.

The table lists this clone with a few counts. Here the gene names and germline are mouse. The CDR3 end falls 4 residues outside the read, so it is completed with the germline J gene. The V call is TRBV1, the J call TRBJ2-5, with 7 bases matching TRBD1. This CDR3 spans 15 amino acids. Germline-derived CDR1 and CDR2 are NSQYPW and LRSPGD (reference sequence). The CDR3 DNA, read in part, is TGCACCTGCAGTGCAGTGAGACAGGGAAGAGAC. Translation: CTCSAVRQGRD. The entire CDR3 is CTCSAVRQGRDTQYF.

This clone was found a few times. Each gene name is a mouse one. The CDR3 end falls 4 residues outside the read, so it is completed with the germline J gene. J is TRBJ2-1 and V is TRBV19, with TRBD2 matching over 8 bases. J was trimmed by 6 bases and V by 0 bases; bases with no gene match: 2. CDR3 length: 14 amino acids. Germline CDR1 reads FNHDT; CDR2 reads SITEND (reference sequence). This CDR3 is CASSIGTGFAEQFF. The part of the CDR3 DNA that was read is TGTGCCAGCAGTATAGGGACTGGGTTTGCT. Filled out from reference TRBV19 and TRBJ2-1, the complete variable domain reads GGIITQTPKFLIGQEGQKLTLKCQQNFNHDTMYWYRQDSGKGLRLIYYSITENDLQKGDLSEGYDASREKKSSFSLTVTSAQKNEMAVFLCASSIGTGFAEQFFGPGTRLTVL.

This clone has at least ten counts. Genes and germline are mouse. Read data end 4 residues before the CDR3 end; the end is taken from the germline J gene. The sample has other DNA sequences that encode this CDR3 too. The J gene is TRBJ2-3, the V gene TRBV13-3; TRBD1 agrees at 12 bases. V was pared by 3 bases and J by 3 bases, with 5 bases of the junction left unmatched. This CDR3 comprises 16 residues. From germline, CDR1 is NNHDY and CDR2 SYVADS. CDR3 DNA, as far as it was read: TGTGCCAGCAGTGGGGGACAGGGGGCTGGAGCAGAA. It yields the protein CASSGGQGAGAE. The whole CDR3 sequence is CASSGGQGAGAETLYF.

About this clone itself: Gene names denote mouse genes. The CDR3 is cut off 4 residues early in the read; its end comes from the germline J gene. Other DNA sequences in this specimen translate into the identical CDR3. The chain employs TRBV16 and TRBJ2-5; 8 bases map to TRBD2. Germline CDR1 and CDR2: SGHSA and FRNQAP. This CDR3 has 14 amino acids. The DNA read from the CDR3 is TGTGCAAGCAGCTTAGCGGGGGGGCAGGAC. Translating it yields CASSLAGGQD. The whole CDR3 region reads CASSLAGGQDTQYF.

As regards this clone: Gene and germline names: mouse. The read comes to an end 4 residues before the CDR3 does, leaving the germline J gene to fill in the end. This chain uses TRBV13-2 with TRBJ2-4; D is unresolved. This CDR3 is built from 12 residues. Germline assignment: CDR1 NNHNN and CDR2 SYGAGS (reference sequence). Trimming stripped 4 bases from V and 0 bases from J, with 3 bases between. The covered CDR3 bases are TGTGCCAGCGGTCCTAGTCAAAAC. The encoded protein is CASGPSQN. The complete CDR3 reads CASGPSQNTLYF.

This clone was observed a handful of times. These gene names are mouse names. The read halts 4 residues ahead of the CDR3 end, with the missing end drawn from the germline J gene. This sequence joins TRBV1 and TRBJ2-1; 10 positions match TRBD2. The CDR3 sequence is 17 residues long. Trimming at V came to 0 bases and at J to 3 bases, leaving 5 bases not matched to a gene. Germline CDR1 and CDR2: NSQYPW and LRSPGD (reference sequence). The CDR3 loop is CTCSADLGGRGYAEQFF. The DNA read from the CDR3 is TGCACCTGCAGTGCAGATCTGGGGGGGCGCGGCTATGCT.

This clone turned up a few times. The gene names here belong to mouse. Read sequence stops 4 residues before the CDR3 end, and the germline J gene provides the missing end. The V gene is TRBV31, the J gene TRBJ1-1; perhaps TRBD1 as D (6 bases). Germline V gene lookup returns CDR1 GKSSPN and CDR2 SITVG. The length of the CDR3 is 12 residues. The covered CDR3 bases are TGTGCCTGGAGTCTAGGGGGGGCA. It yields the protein CAWSLGGA. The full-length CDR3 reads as CAWSLGGAEVFF. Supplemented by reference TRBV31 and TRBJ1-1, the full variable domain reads AQTIHQWPVAEIKAVGSPLSLGCTIKGKSSPNLYWYWQATGGTLQQLFYSITVGQVESVVQLNLSASRPKDDQFILSTEKLLLSHSGFYLCAWSLGGAEVFFGKGTRLTVV.

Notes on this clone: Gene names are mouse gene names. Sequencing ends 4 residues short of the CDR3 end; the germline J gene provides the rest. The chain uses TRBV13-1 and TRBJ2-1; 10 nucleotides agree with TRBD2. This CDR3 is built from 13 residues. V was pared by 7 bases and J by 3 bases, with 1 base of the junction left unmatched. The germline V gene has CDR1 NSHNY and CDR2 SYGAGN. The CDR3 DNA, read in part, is TGTGCCAGCGGACTGGGGGCCTATGCT. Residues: CASGLGAYA. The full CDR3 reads CASGLGAYAEQFF.

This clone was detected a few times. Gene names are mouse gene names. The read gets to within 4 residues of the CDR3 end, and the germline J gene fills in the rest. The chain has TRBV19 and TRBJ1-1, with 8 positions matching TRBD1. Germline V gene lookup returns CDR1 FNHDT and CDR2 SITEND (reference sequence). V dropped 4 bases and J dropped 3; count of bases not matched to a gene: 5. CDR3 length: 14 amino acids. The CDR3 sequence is CASSLGQGDTEVFF. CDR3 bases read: TGTGCCAGCAGTCTCGGACAGGGCGACACA.

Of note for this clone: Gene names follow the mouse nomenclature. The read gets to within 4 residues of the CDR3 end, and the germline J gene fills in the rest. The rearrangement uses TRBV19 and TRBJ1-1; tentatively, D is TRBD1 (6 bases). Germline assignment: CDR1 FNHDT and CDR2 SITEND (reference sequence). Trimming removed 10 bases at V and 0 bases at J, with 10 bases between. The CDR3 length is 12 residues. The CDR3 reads CAGQGTNTEVFF. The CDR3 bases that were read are TGTGCCGGTCAGGGGACAAACACA.

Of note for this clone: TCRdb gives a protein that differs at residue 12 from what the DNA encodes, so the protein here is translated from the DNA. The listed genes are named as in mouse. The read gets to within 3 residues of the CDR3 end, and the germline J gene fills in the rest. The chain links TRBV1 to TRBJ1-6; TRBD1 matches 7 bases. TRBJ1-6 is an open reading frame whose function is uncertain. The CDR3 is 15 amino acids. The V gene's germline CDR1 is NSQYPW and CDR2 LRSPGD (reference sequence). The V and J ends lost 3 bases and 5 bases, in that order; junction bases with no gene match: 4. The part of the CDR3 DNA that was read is TGCACCTGCAGTGCCTTCGGACAGGATAATTCGCCC. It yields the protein CTCSAFGQDNSP. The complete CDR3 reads CTCSAFGQDNSPLYF.

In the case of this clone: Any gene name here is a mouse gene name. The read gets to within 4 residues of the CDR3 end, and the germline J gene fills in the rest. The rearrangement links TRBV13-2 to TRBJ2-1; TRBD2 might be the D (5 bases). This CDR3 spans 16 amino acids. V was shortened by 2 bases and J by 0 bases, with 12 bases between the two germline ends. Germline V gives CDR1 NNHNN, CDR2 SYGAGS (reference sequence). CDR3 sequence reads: CASGDPGSYNYAEQFF. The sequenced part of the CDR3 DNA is TGTGCCAGCGGTGACCCTGGGAGTTATAACTATGCT.

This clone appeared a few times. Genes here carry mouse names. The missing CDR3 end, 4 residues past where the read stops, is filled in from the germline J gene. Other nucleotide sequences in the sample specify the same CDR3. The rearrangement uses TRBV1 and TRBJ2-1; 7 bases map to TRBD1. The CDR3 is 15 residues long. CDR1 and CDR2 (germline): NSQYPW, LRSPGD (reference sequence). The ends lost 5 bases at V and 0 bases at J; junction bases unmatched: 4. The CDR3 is CTCSPRQGNYAEQFF. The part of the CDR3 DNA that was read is TGCACCTGCAGTCCTCGACAGGGTAACTATGCT.

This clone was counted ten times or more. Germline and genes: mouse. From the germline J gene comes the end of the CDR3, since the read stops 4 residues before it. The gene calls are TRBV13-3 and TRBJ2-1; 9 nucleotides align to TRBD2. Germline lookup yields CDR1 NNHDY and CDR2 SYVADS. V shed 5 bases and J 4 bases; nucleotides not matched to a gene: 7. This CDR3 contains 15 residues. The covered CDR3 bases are TGTGCCAGCAGGTCGACTGGGGGCGGGTATGCT. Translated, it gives CASRSTGGGYA. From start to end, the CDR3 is CASRSTGGGYAEQFF.